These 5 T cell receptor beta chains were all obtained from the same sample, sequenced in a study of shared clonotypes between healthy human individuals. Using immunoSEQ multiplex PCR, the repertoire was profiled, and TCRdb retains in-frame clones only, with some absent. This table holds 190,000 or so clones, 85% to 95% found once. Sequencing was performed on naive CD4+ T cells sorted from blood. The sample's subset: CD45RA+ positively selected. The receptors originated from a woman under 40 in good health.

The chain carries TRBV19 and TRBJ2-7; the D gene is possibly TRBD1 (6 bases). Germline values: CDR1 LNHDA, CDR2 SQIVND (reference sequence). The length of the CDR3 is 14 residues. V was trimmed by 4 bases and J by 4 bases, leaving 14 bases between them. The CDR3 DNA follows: TGTGCCAGTAGTAATGGCAGGGGTCAGTACGAGCAGTACTTC. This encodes CASSNGRGQYEQYF.

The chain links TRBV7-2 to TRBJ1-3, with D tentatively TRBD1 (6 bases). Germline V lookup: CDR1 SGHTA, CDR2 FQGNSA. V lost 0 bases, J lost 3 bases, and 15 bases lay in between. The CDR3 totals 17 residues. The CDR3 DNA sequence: TGTGCCAGCAGCTTAGCCGCCGGGGGGGCTTTTGGAAACACCATATATTTT. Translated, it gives CASSLAAGGAFGNTIYF.

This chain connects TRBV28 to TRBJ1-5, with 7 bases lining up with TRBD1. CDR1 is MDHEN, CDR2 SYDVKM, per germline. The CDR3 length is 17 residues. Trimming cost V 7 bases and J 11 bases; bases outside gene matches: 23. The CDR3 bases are TGTGCCAGCACCCCATGGGGAACAGGGGCCTCGGAGTTGGCCCAGCATTTT. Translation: CASTPWGTGASELAQHF.

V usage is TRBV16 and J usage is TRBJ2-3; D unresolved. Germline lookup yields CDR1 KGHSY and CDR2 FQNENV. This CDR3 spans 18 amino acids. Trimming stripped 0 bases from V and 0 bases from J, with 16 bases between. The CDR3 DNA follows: TGTGCCAGCAGCCAATCTCGAATCCCGGGTTCTAGCACAGATACGCAGTATTTT. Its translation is CASSQSRIPGSSTDTQYF. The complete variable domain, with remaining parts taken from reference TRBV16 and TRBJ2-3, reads GEEVAQTPKHLVRGEGQKAKLYCAPIKGHSYVFWYQQVLKNEFKFLISFQNENVFDETGMPKERFSAKCLPNSPCSLEIQATKLEDSAVYFCASSQSRIPGSSTDTQYFGPGTRLTVL.

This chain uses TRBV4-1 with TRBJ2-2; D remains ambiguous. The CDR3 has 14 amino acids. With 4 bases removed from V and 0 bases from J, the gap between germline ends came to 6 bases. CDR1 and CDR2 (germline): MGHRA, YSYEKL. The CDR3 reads CASSRLPNTGELFF. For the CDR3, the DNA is TGCGCCAGCAGCCGACTTCCGAACACCGGGGAGCTGTTTTTT.